This T cell receptor beta chain was identified in a study of OX40 agonist ivuxolimab in advanced cancers. Turning to the study itself: Patients were treated with ivuxolimab, an agonistic anti-OX40 (CD134) antibody. At around 83% male, the cohort had a mean age of 60 years, ranging from roughly 20 to 90.

The CDR3 has 17 residues. Germline trimming cut 4 bases from V and 5 bases from J; bases unmatched to any gene: 14. In germline, CDR1 is SGHRS, CDR2 YFSETQ. Clones were sequenced by immunoSEQ multiplex PCR, and TCRdb holds only the in-frame ones, with some missing. The table shows about 44,000 clones, with 75% to 90% occurring only once. This clone was counted once. Antigen unknown. General observations from the study: CD8+ T cells averaged more expanded clones than CD4+. Within 6 weeks, CD4+ and CD8+ blood T cells expanded clonally at 0.1 to 3.0 mg/kg.

The TCR originated in an adult with an advanced solid tumor such as melanoma, head and neck, liver or kidney cancer. Sequencing used CD4+ or CD8+ T cells sorted from blood, obtained in a trial of the OX40 agonist ivuxolimab. This chain links TRBV5-1 with TRBJ2-5, with 10 bases lining up with TRBD2. CDR3 DNA: TGCGCCAGCAGCACAGCCGGGACTAGCGTCTCCCTGGAGACCCAGTACTTC. It codes for CASSTAGTSVSLETQYF.